The 13 T cell receptor beta chains listed next were all sequenced from one sample in a study of identical twins. TCRdb recomputed calls from the 5' RACE reads with MiXCR, one row per CDR3 protein. The sample consists of about 890,000 distinct CDR3 sequences, around an eighth of them appearing once. A further study also used this sample, focusing on yellow fever vaccine responses in identical twins.

Material for sequencing was PBMCs. The receptor source for this set is a woman between 18 and 30 years old in good health.

The J gene is TRBJ2-5, the V gene TRBV10-3; 8 bases are a match to TRBD1. Germline CDR1 and CDR2: ENHRY and SYGVKD. The CDR3 runs 13 residues. V lost 7 bases and J lost 10; bases outside the gene matches: 11. CDR3 residues: CAITMQQGGDQYF. CDR3 DNA: TGTGCCATCACCATGCAACAGGGGGGTGACCAGTACTTC.

This clonotype was seen a handful of times. The chain uses TRBV7-8 and TRBJ2-7, with D perhaps TRBD1 or TRBD2 (5 bases each). In germline, CDR1 is SGHVS, CDR2 FQNEAQ. V was trimmed by 0 bases and J by 6 bases, leaving 30 bases between them. There are 20 residues in the CDR3. The CDR3 spells CASSLAEGSITGPKSGEQYF. CDR3 sequence (DNA): TGTGCCAGCAGCTTAGCCGAGGGGTCCATAACCGGTCCTAAAAGCGGCGAGCAGTACTTC. Full variable domain (outside the CDR3, taken from reference TRBV7-8 and TRBJ2-7): GAGVSQSPRYKVAKRGQDVALRCDPISGHVSLFWYQQALGQGPEFLTYFQNEAQLDKSGLPSDRFFAERPEGSVSTLKIQRTQQEDSAVYLCASSLAEGSITGPKSGEQYFGPGTRLTVT.

This clonotype has only a few counts. The genes are TRBV20-1 and TRBJ2-2, with D uncertain. The CDR3 is 13 amino acids. V was pared by 3 bases and J by 1 base, with 6 bases between. CDR1 and CDR2 from the germline V gene are DFQATT and SNEGSKA (reference sequence). CDR3 amino acids: CSASKGNTGELFF. CDR3 coding DNA: TGCAGTGCTAGCAAGGGGAACACCGGGGAGCTGTTTTTT.

This clonotype was picked up many times. The CDR3 sequence is CSARWLLRNEQFF. The DNA of the CDR3 is TGCAGTGCTAGATGGCTCCTCCGGAATGAGCAGTTCTTC. The chain employs TRBV20-1 and TRBJ2-1, with unresolved D. The CDR3 is 13 amino acids. Trimming left V 2 bases short and J 7 bases short, with 12 bases between. Germline values: CDR1 DFQATT, CDR2 SNEGSKA (reference sequence).

Worth noting for this clonotype: Germline and junction disagree at one end, which may indicate a read error. The chain joins TRBV3-1 to TRBJ2-1; 14 bases agree with TRBD2. This CDR3 is 16 amino acids long. Germline values: CDR1 LGHDT, CDR2 YNNKEL (reference sequence). The CDR3 nucleotides read TGTGCCTGCAGCCGAGGCGGGACTAGCGGGAGCAATGAGCAGTTCTTC. Translating it yields CACSRGGTSGSNEQFF.

In this sample, this clonotype turned up a few times. This chain joins TRBV7-2 and TRBJ1-5; D is unresolved. Germline V lookup: CDR1 SGHTA, CDR2 FQGNSA. V lost 5 bases, J lost 0 bases, and 11 bases lay in between. This CDR3 comprises 15 residues. The CDR3 spells CASSPSSYSNQPQHF. The CDR3, as DNA: TGTGCCAGCAGCCCGAGCAGTTATAGCAATCAGCCCCAGCATTTT.

Ten or more counts support this clonotype. The chain links TRBV12-3 or TRBV12-4 to TRBJ2-3; TRBD1 matches at 7 bases. CDR3 size: 18 residues. V shed 6 bases and J 2 bases; nucleotides not matched to a gene: 17. CDR3 in DNA: TGTGCCAGCAGCAAAGACAGGGTCCCTCTCCAACCCACAGATACGCAGTATTTT. Translating gives CASSKDRVPLQPTDTQYF.

This clonotype has just a few counts. The chain joins TRBV11-2 to TRBJ2-1; 8 positions agree with TRBD2. The junction had 3 bases not matched to a gene; V was cut back by 5 bases and J by 12 bases. Germline assignment: CDR1 SGHAT and CDR2 FQNNGV. There are 11 residues in the CDR3. In DNA, the CDR3 is TGTGCCAGCAGCCCGACTAGCGCGCAGTTCTTC. Its translation: CASSPTSAQFF.

This clonotype was seen more than once but under ten times. The chain carries TRBV15 and TRBJ1-1; 7 positions match TRBD1. Germline lookup yields CDR1 LNHNV and CDR2 YYDKDF (reference sequence). V was pared by 9 bases and J by 1 base, with 8 bases of the junction left unmatched. The CDR3 totals 14 residues. CDR3 region: CATSTGPRNTEAFF. The CDR3, as DNA: TGTGCCACGTCGACAGGGCCCAGGAACACTGAAGCTTTCTTT.

This clonotype showed up just a few times. This sequence joins TRBV2 and TRBJ2-1; 8 bases agree with TRBD1. The CDR3 runs to 16 residues. J was trimmed by 8 bases and V by 8 bases; bases with no gene match: 17. CDR1 and CDR2 from the germline V gene are SNHLY and FYNNEI. Written as DNA, the CDR3 is TGTGCCAGCTCCCTGGACAGGGCGGATGGGAGCGATGAGCAGTTCTTC. Protein product: CASSLDRADGSDEQFF.

A few counts support this clonotype. This rearrangement joins TRBV20-1 to TRBJ1-1; D call uncertain. This CDR3 region has 14 residues. Per the germline V gene, CDR1 is DFQATT and CDR2 is SNEGSKA (reference sequence). Trimming pared 4 bases from V and 1 base from J, leaving 13 bases between. CDR3 residues: CSAIGNRRNTEAFF. The CDR3 nucleotides are TGCAGTGCTATTGGAAACAGAAGGAACACTGAAGCTTTCTTT.

The chain joins TRBV12-3 or TRBV12-4 to TRBJ1-1; 9 bases agree with TRBD1. The CDR3 loop spans 16 amino acids. The J segment lost 6 bases and the V segment lost 5 bases, leaving 13 bases of the junction unmatched. The CDR3 DNA sequence: TGTGCCAGCAGTGCAATGGCACAGGGGGCGGCCGCTGAAGCTTTCTTT. Translated, it gives CASSAMAQGAAAEAFF.

J is TRBJ1-1 and V is TRBV12-3 or TRBV12-4; D is uncertain. V lost 7 bases to trimming and J lost 0 bases, with 12 bases between them. CDR3 length equals 14 residues. The CDR3 nucleotides are TGTGCCAGCACCCCTGTACAAATGAACACTGAAGCTTTCTTT. This codes for CASTPVQMNTEAFF.